A selection of T cell receptor beta chains follows, all from one sample in a study of CD8 T cells in ankylosing spondylitis. MiXCR, run by TCRdb on the 5' RACE reads, gives a single entry per CDR3 protein. Among around 480,000 distinct CDR3 sequences listed, approximately 17% were seen once. The specimen was blood, either unsorted or a sorted T cell fraction (not recorded which). The receptors here all came from a male donor with ankylosing spondylitis. The CDR3 runs from the conserved cysteine through the conserved F or W. D genes are given only for firm matches. Clone size is not always given. Where it is, it says once, few, many or a class for expanded clones.

D gene | clone size | J gene | V gene | CDR3 protein | CDR3 DNA
- | few | TRBJ2-7 | TRBV5-1 | CASSAQKTADSYEQYF | TGCGCCAGCAGCGCACAAAAAACCGCCGACTCCTACGAGCAGTACTTC
TRBD1 | - | TRBJ1-2 | TRBV20-1 | CSASPEDRGELYGYTF | TGCAGTGCTAGCCCGGAAGACAGGGGCGAACTCTATGGCTACACCTTC
TRBD2 | - | TRBJ2-7 | TRBV6-2/TRBV6-3 | CASRLAGVNTYEQYF | TGTGCCAGCAGATTAGCGGGAGTCAATACCTACGAGCAGTACTTC
- | - | TRBJ1-2 | TRBV28 | CASSLLPWGYTF | TGTGCCAGCAGTTTGCTTCCCTGGGGCTACACCTTC
TRBD2 | many | TRBJ2-2 | TRBV12-3/TRBV12-4 | CASRSGLTNTGELFF | TGTGCCAGCCGATCGGGACTAACCAACACCGGGGAGCTGTTTTTT
TRBD2 | few | TRBJ2-1 | TRBV18 | CASSPATSGRVNEQFF | TGTGCCAGCTCACCAGCGACTAGCGGGAGAGTCAATGAGCAGTTCTTC
TRBD1 | few | TRBJ1-2 | TRBV5-5 | CASSRTGGNGYTF | TGTGCCAGCAGCCGGACAGGGGGCAATGGCTACACCTTC
- | - | TRBJ2-7 | TRBV11-2 | CASSSLFSSRTYEQYF | TGTGCCAGCAGCAGCCTTTTTTCTTCTCGGACCTACGAGCAGTACTTC
TRBD1 | many | TRBJ2-3 | TRBV5-5 | CASRIGQGTDTQYF | TGTGCCAGCAGAATCGGACAGGGGACAGATACGCAGTATTTT
TRBD2 | few | TRBJ2-1 | TRBV6-2/TRBV6-3 | CASSFTSGISEQFF | TGTGCCAGCAGCTTCACTAGCGGGATTAGTGAGCAGTTCTTC
- | few | TRBJ2-7 | TRBV6-5 | CASSYSRGRTYEQYF | TGTGCCAGCAGTTACTCGCGGGGCAGGACCTACGAGCAGTACTTC
- | - | TRBJ2-1 | TRBV7-2 | CASSLWSNEQFF | TGTGCCAGCAGCTTATGGAGTAATGAGCAGTTCTTC
TRBD2 | - | TRBJ2-2 | TRBV30 | CAWANRGAGELFF | TGTGCCTGGGCCAATCGGGGGGCCGGGGAGCTGTTTTTT